These 17 T cell receptor beta chains were sequenced from one sample in a study of shared clonotypes between healthy human individuals. The method was immunoSEQ multiplex PCR; TCRdb's version includes in-frame clones alone and lacks a portion of them. The sample has under 600,000 clones; roughly four fifths are singletons. Sequences were obtained from PBMCs. These receptors were collected from a woman aged 40-49 years in good health. Some clones in this sample may be carry-over from other donors' samples.

About this clone itself: In the same sample, other DNA sequences code for this CDR3. The chain links TRBV10-3 to TRBJ1-5, with 7 nucleotides matching TRBD1. Germline CDR1 and CDR2: ENHRY and SYGVKD. The CDR3 is 14 residues long. Trimming removed 3 bases from V and 3 bases from J; junction bases left unmatched: 2. The CDR3 here is CAISEGQDNQPQHF. In nucleotides, the CDR3 is TGTGCCATCAGTGAAGGACAGGACAATCAGCCCCAGCATTTT.

The chain joins TRBV2 to TRBJ1-5; 9 positions agree with TRBD1. After removal of 2 bases from V and 4 bases from J, the junction contained 9 bases not matched to a gene. Germline CDR1 reads SNHLY; CDR2 reads FYNNEI. CDR3 length equals 17 residues. Written as DNA, the CDR3 is TGTGCCAGCAGTGAAAGAGGTCCGGACAGGGGAAATCAGCCCCAGCATTTT. Translated: CASSERGPDRGNQPQHF.

The V call is TRBV11-2, the J call TRBJ2-7; TRBD2 aligns across 8 bases. This CDR3 has 14 residues. The junction had 3 bases not matched to a gene; V was cut back by 3 bases and J by 2 bases. Per the germline V gene, CDR1 is SGHAT and CDR2 is FQNNGV. The CDR3 loop is CASSFGTSAYEQYF. As DNA, the CDR3 is TGTGCCAGCAGCTTCGGGACTAGTGCCTACGAGCAGTACTTC.

This clone was counted between two and nine times. The V and J genes are TRBV5-1 and TRBJ2-3; TRBD2 is a possible D gene (6 bases). The CDR3 is 15 residues long. V was trimmed by 4 bases and J by 2 bases, leaving 14 bases between them. Germline values: CDR1 SGHRS, CDR2 YFSETQ. This chain's CDR3 is CASSPGLPPTDTQYF. CDR3 nucleotides: TGCGCCAGCAGCCCAGGACTACCCCCCACAGATACGCAGTATTTT.

Comments on this clone: With a much larger clone just one base away, this may be a read error. This chain uses TRBV5-1 with TRBJ1-2; TRBD1 is a possible D gene (6 bases). CDR3 length: 14 amino acids. Germline V gene sequence: CDR1 SGHRS, CDR2 YFSETQ. Trimming took off 3 bases at V and 5 bases at J, with 14 bases between the two ends. CDR3 sequence: CASSSTQGWYGYTF. CDR3 nucleotide sequence: TGCGCCAGCAGCTCGACTCAGGGGTGGTATGGCTACACCTTC.

V gene TRBV29-1 combines with J gene TRBJ1-1; tentatively, D is TRBD1 (6 bases). CDR3 size: 12 residues. Between the trimmed V and J ends, which lost 7 bases and 1 base, there was a span of 10 bases. Germline values: CDR1 SQVTM, CDR2 ANQGSEA. The CDR3 nucleotides are TGCAGCGCGAGGGGGGCGAACACTGAAGCTTTCTTT. Amino acid sequence: CSARGANTEAFF.

This chain links TRBV18 with TRBJ1-1; weak D call: TRBD1 (6 bases). V lost 3 bases, J lost 0 bases, and 14 bases lay in between. This CDR3 is 16 amino acids long. Looked up from germline, CDR1 is KGHSH and CDR2 is LQKENI. CDR3 coding DNA: TGTGCCAGCTCACCGGACAGTTTCGGTCTGAACACTGAAGCTTTCTTT. Its translation: CASSPDSFGLNTEAFF.

V gene TRBV18 combines with J gene TRBJ1-4; 12 bases map to TRBD1. Germline V CDR1 and CDR2: KGHSH, LQKENI. Trimming cost V 6 bases and J 7 bases; bases outside gene matches: 6. The CDR3 runs 15 residues. The DNA of the CDR3 is TGTGCCAGCTCGGCGAGGGACAGGGGGCTTGAAAAACTGTTTTTT. The encoded protein is CASSARDRGLEKLFF. Filled out from reference TRBV18 and TRBJ1-4, the complete variable domain reads NAGVMQNPRHLVRRRGQEARLRCSPMKGHSHVYWYRQLPEEGLKFMVYLQKENIIDESGMPKERFSAEFPKEGPSILRIQQVVRGDSAAYFCASSARDRGLEKLFFGSGTQLSVL.

A few counts support this clone. The chain joins TRBV7-9 to TRBJ2-7, with D maybe TRBD1 (6 bases). V lost 5 bases to trimming and J lost 5 bases, with 19 bases between them. Germline lookup yields CDR1 SEHNR and CDR2 FQNEAQ (reference sequence). CDR3 length: 15 residues. CDR3 region: CASSHRQVFGDEQYF. CDR3 nucleotide sequence: TGTGCCAGCAGCCACCGACAGGTCTTTGGGGACGAGCAGTACTTC.

This clone occurred once. The chain combines TRBV27 with TRBJ2-5; TRBD1 might be the D (5 bases). CDR1 is MNHEY and CDR2 is SMNVEV in the germline V gene (reference sequence). Trimming cost V 5 bases and J 5 bases, with 21 bases left between them. There are 16 residues in the CDR3. The CDR3 bases are TGTGCCAGCAGTCCCCTTACTGGTGCAGGGTGGGAGACCCAGTACTTC. This gives the protein CASSPLTGAGWETQYF.

The CDR3 region has the DNA TGTGCCAGCAGTTTCCCCTTCTCCGAGGGAGCTTTCTTT. It is translated as CASSFPFSEGAFF. The gene calls are TRBV28 and TRBJ1-1, with D unclear. This CDR3 is 13 amino acids long. Per germline, CDR1 MDHEN and CDR2 SYDVKM. Trimming took off 3 bases at V and 10 bases at J, with 15 bases between the two ends.

The rearrangement uses TRBV7-7 and TRBJ2-3; TRBD1 matches at 8 bases. Trimming cost V 1 base and J 4 bases; bases outside gene matches: 4. Germline assignment: CDR1 SSHAT and CDR2 FNYEAQ (reference sequence). This CDR3 region has 15 residues. CDR3: CASSLGTGRSDTQYF. The CDR3 nucleotides are TGTGCCAGCAGCTTAGGGACAGGGAGGTCAGATACGCAGTATTTT.

This chain links TRBV18 with TRBJ1-1; D is uncertain. The germline V gene encodes CDR1 KGHSH and CDR2 LQKENI. V lost 3 bases and J lost 3, with 14 bases in between. This CDR3 has 15 residues. CDR3: CASSPEAARDTEAFF. For the CDR3, the DNA is TGTGCCAGCTCACCCGAGGCAGCAAGGGACACTGAAGCTTTCTTT. The whole variable domain, filled in from reference TRBV18 and TRBJ1-1, reads NAGVMQNPRHLVRRRGQEARLRCSPMKGHSHVYWYRQLPEEGLKFMVYLQKENIIDESGMPKERFSAEFPKEGPSILRIQQVVRGDSAAYFCASSPEAARDTEAFFGQGTRLTVV.

This chain joins TRBV7-2 and TRBJ2-5, with D unresolved. Germline lookup yields CDR1 SGHTA and CDR2 FQGNSA. CDR3 length: 13 residues. The V end was cut by 1 base, the J end by 9 bases, with 12 bases between. CDR3 coding DNA: TGTGCCAGCAGCTTAGATCTTCCGGGTTCCCAGTACTTC. Translation: CASSLDLPGSQYF. Based on the CDR3 plus reference TRBV7-2 and TRBJ2-5, the full variable domain is GAGVSQSPSNKVTEKGKDVELRCDPISGHTALYWYRQSLGQGLEFLIYFQGNSAPDKSGLPSDRFSAERTGGSVSTLTIQRTQQEDSAVYLCASSLDLPGSQYFGPGTRLLVL.

The chain recombines TRBV5-1 with TRBJ2-5; the D gene is possibly TRBD1 (5 bases). Germline V gene sequence: CDR1 SGHRS, CDR2 YFSETQ. The V end was cut by 3 bases, the J end by 3 bases, with 21 bases between. CDR3 length: 17 residues. The CDR3 bases are TGCGCCAGCAGCTCCCCCGGGCAGGGAAGGTTTAAAGAGACCCAGTACTTC. Protein: CASSSPGQGRFKETQYF. The full variable domain, completed using reference TRBV5-1 and TRBJ2-5, is KAGVTQTPRYLIKTRGQQVTLSCSPISGHRSVSWYQQTPGQGLQFLFEYFSETQRNKGNFPGRFSGRQFSNSRSEMNVSTLELGDSALYLCASSSPGQGRFKETQYFGPGTRLLVL.

The chain's CDR3 is CASSEARTGYGYTF. CDR3 sequence (DNA): TGTGCCAGCAGTGAAGCAAGGACAGGCTATGGCTACACCTTC. V gene TRBV2 combines with J gene TRBJ1-2; 7 nucleotides line up with TRBD1. CDR1 and CDR2 (germline): SNHLY, FYNNEI. This CDR3 is built from 14 residues. The junction had 2 bases not matched to a gene; V was cut back by 0 bases and J by 4 bases.

The chain carries TRBV30 and TRBJ2-7, with TRBD2 matching over 7 bases. Trimming cost V 4 bases and J 2 bases; bases outside gene matches: 5. From germline, CDR1 is GTSNPN and CDR2 SVGIG (reference sequence). This CDR3 contains 13 residues. The CDR3 DNA reads TGTGCCTGGAATCGCGGGAGCGCCTACGAGCAGTACTTC. This gives the protein CAWNRGSAYEQYF. Looking up the rest from reference TRBV30 and TRBJ2-7 gives the full variable domain: SQTIHQWPATLVQPVGSPLSLECTVEGTSNPNLYWYRQAAGRGLQLLFYSVGIGQISSEVPQNLSASRPQDRQFILSSKKLLLSDSGFYLCAWNRGSAYEQYFGPGTRLTVT.